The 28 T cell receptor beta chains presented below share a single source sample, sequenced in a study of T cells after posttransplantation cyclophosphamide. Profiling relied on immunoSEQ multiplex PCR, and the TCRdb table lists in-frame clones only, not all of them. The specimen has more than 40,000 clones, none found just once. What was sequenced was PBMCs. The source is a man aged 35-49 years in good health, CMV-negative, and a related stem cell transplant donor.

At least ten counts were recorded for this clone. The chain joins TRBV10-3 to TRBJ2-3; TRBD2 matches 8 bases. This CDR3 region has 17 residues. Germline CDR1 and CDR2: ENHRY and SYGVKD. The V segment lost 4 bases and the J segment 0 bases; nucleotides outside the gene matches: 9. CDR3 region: CAISGLYAGGSTDTQYF. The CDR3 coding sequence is TGTGCCATCAGTGGCCTTTACGCGGGAGGAAGCACAGATACGCAGTATTTT.

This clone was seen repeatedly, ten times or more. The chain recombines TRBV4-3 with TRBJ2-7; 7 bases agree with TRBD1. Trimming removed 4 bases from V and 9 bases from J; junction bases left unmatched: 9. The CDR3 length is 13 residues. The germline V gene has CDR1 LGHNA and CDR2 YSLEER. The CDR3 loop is CASSPRQGDLQYF. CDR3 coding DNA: TGCGCCAGCAGCCCCCGACAGGGTGACTTGCAGTACTTC.

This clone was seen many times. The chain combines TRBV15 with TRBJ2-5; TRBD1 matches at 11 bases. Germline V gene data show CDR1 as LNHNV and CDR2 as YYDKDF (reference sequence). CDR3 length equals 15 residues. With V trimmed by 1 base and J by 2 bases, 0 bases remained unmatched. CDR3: CATSRGDRGQETQYF. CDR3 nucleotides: TGTGCCACCAGCAGAGGGGACAGGGGGCAAGAGACCCAGTACTTC.

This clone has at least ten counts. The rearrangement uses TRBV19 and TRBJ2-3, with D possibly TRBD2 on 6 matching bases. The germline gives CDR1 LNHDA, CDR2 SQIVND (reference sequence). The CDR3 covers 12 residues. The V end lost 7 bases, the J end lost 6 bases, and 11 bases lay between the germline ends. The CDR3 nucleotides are TGTGCCAGTAAGGAGGGAGTGGATACGCAGTATTTT. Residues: CASKEGVDTQYF. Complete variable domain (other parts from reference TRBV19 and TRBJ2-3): DGGITQSPKYLFRKEGQNVTLSCEQNLNHDAMYWYRQDPGQGLRLIYYSQIVNDFQKGDIAEGYSVSREKKESFPLTVTSAQKNPTAFYLCASKEGVDTQYFGPGTRLTVL.

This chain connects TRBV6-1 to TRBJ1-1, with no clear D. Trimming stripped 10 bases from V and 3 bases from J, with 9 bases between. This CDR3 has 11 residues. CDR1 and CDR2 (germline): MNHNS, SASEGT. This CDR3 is CATWRDTEAFF. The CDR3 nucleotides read TGTGCCACCTGGAGAGACACTGAAGCTTTCTTT.

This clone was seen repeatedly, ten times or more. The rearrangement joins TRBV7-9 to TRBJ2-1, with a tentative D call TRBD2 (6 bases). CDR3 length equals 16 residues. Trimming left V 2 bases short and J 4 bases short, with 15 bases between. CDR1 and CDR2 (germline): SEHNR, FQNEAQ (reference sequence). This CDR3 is CASSLSQRVRYNEQFF. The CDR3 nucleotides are TGTGCCAGCAGCTTAAGTCAGCGGGTCCGATACAATGAGCAGTTCTTC.

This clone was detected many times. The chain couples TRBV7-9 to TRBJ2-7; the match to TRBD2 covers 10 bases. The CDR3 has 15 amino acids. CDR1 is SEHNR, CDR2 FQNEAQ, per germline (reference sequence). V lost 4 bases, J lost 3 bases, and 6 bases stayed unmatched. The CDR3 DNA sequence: TGTGCCAGCAGCTCCATAGCGGGAGGCTTCTACGAGCAGTACTTC. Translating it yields CASSSIAGGFYEQYF.

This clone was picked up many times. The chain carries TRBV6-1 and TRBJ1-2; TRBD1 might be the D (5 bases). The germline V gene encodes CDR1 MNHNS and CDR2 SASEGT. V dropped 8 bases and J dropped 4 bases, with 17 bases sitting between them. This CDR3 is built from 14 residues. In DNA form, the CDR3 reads TGTGCCAGCGATCCGGGAGGGGATGCCTATGGCTACACCTTC. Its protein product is CASDPGGDAYGYTF.

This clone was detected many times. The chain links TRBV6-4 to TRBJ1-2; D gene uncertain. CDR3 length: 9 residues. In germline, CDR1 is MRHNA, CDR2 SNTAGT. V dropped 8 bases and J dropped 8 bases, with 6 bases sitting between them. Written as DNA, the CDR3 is TGTGCCAGCCGGGAGGGCTACACCTTC. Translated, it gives CASREGYTF.

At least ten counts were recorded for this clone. The CDR3: CASSSGPSPGAFF. CDR3 bases: TGTGCCAGCTCAAGCGGGCCCTCCCCTGGGGCTTTCTTT. The rearrangement uses TRBV18 and TRBJ1-1; D not resolved. The CDR3 is 13 residues long. Germline V gene sequence: CDR1 KGHSH, CDR2 LQKENI. V lost 5 bases to trimming and J lost 11 bases, with 18 bases between them. Full variable domain (outside the CDR3, taken from reference TRBV18 and TRBJ1-1): NAGVMQNPRHLVRRRGQEARLRCSPMKGHSHVYWYRQLPEEGLKFMVYLQKENIIDESGMPKERFSAEFPKEGPSILRIQQVVRGDSAAYFCASSSGPSPGAFFGQGTRLTVV.

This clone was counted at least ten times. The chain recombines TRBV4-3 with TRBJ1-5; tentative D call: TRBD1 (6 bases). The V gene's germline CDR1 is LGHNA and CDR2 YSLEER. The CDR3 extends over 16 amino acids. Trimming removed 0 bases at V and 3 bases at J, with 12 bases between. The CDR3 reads CASSQDRWTVNQPQHF. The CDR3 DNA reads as TGCGCCAGCAGCCAAGATAGGTGGACAGTCAATCAGCCCCAGCATTTT.

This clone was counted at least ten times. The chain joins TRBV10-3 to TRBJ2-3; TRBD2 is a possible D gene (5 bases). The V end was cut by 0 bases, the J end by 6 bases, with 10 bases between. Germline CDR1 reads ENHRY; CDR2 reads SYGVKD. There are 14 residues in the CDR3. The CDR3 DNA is TGTGCCATCAGTGAGTCCCGGGTAGCGGATACGCAGTATTTT. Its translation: CAISESRVADTQYF.

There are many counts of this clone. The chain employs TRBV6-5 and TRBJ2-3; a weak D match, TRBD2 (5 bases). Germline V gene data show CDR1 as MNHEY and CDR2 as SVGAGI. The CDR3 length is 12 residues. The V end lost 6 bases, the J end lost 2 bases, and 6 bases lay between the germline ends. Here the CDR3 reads CASRAATDTQYF. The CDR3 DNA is TGTGCCAGCAGAGCGGCCACAGATACGCAGTATTTT.

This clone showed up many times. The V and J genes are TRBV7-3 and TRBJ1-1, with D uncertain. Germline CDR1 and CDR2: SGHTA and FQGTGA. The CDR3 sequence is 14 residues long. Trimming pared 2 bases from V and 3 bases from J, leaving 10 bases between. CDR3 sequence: CASSLWGVDTEAFF. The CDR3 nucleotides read TGTGCCAGCAGCTTATGGGGAGTGGACACTGAAGCTTTCTTT. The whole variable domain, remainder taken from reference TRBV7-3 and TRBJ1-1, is GAGVSQTPSNKVTEKGKYVELRCDPISGHTALYWYRQSLGQGPEFLIYFQGTGAADDSGLPNDRFFAVRPEGSVSTLKIQRTERGDSAVYLCASSLWGVDTEAFFGQGTRLTVV.

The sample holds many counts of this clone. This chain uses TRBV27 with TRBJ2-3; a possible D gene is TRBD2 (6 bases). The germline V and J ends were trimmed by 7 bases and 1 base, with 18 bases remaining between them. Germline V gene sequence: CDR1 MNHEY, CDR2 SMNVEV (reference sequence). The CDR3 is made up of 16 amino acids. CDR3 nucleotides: TGTGCCAGCACCCCCGGAGGGACTTCCCGCACAGATACGCAGTATTTT. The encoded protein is CASTPGGTSRTDTQYF.

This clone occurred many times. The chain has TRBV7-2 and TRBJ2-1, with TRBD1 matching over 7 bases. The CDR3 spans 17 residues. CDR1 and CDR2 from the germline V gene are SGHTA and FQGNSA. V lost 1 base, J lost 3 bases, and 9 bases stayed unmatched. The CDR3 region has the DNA TGTGCCAGCAGCTTAGTCTCCGGGACAGCGGACTACAATGAGCAGTTCTTC. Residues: CASSLVSGTADYNEQFF.

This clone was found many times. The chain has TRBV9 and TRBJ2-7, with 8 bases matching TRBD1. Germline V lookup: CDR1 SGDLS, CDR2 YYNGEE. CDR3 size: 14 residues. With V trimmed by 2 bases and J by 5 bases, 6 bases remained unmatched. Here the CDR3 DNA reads TGTGCCAGCAGCGTGGACAGGGTCGCCCACGAGCAGTACTTC. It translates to CASSVDRVAHEQYF. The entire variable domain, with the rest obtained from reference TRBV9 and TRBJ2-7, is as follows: DSGVTQTPKHLITATGQRVTLRCSPRSGDLSVYWYQQSLDQGLQFLIQYYNGEERAKGNILERFSAQQFPDLHSELNLSSLELGDSALYFCASSVDRVAHEQYFGPGTRLTVT.

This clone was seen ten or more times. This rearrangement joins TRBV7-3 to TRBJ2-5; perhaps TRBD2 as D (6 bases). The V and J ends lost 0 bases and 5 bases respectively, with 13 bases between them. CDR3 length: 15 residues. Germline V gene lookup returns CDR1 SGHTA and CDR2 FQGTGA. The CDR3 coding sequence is TGTGCCAGCAGCTTAACTAGCGGAAACGCGGAGACCCAGTACTTC. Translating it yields CASSLTSGNAETQYF. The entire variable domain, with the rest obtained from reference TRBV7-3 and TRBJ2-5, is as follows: GAGVSQTPSNKVTEKGKYVELRCDPISGHTALYWYRQSLGQGPEFLIYFQGTGAADDSGLPNDRFFAVRPEGSVSTLKIQRTERGDSAVYLCASSLTSGNAETQYFGPGTRLLVL.

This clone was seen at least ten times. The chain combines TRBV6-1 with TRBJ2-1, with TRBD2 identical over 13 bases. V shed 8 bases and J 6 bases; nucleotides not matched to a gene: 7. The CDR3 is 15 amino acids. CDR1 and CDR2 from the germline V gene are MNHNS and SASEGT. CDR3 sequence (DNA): TGTGCCAGCTGCACCGGGACTAGCGGGGCCAATGAGCAGTTCTTC. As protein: CASCTGTSGANEQFF.

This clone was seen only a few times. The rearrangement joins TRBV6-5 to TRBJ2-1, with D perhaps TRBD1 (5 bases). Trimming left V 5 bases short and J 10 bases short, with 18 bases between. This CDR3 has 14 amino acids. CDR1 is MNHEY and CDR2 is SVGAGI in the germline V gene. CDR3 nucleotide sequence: TGTGCCAGCAGTGGTGGGGCCCTCAACGTAGAGCAGTTCTTC. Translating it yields CASSGGALNVEQFF.

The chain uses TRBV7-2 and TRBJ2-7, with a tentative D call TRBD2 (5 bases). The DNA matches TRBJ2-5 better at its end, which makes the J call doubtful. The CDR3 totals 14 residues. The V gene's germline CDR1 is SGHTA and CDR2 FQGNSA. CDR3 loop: CASSLGAPLETQYF. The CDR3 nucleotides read TGTGCCAGCAGCTTGGGAGCCCCCTTAGAGACCCAGTACTTC.

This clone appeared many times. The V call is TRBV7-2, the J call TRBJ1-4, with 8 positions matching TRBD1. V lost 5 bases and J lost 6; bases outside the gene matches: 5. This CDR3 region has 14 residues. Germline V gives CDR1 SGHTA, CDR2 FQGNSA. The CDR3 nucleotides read TGTGCCAGCAGCCCAGGGGGCGCGTATGAAAAACTGTTTTTT. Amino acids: CASSPGGAYEKLFF.

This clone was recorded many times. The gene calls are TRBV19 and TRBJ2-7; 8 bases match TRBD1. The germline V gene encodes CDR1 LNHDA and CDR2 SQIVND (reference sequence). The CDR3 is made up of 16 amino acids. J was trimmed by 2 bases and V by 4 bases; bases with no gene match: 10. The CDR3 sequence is CASSTLTGEIPYEQYF. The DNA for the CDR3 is TGTGCCAGTAGTACCCTGACAGGGGAGATCCCCTACGAGCAGTACTTC.

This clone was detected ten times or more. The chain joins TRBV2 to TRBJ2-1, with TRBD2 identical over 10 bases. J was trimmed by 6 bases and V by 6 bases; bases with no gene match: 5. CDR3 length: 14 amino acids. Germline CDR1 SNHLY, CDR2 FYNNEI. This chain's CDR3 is CASREREGRNEQFF. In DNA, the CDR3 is TGTGCCAGCAGGGAGCGGGAGGGCCGCAATGAGCAGTTCTTC.

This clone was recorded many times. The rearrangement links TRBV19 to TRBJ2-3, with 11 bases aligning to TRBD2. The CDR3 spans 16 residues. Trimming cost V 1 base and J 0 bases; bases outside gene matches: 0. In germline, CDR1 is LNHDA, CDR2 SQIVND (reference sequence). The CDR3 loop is CASSIGTSGSTDTQYF. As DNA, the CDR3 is TGTGCCAGTAGTATAGGGACTAGCGGGAGCACAGATACGCAGTATTTT.

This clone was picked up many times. The DNA of the CDR3 is TGTGCCAGCAGTCCCCCCAGGCGTACAAATGAGCAGTTCTTC. The encoded protein is CASSPPRRTNEQFF. The rearrangement uses TRBV7-9 and TRBJ2-1; D is undetermined. Trimming cost V 6 bases and J 7 bases, with 16 bases left between them. Germline CDR1 and CDR2: SEHNR and FQNEAQ (reference sequence). The CDR3 is made up of 14 amino acids.

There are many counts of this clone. As DNA, the CDR3 is TGTGCCAGCAGCCTAGGGGGGGGCTACGAGCAGTACTTC. The encoded protein is CASSLGGGYEQYF. J is TRBJ2-7 and V is TRBV28; tentatively, D is TRBD2 (7 bases). Trimming took 6 bases from V and 3 from J, leaving 12 bases between them. The CDR3 extends over 13 amino acids. Germline values: CDR1 MDHEN, CDR2 SYDVKM.

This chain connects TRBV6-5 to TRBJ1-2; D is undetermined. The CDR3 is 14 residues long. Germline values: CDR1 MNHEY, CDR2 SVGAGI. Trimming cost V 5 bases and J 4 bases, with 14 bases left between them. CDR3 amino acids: CASSEFVPRYGYTF. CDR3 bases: TGTGCCAGCAGTGAATTCGTTCCGCGCTATGGCTACACCTTC.